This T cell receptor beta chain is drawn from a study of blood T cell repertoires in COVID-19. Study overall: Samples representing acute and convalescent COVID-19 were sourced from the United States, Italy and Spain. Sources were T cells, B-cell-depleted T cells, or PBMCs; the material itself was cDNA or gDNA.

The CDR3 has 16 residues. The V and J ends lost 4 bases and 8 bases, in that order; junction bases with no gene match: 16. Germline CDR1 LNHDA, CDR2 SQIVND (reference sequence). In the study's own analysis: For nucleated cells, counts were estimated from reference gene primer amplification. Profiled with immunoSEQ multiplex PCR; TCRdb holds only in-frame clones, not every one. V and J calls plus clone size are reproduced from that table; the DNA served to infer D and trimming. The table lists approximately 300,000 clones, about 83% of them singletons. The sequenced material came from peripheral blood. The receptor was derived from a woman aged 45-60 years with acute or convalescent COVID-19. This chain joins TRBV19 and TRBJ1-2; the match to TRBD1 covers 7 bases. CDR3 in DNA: TGTGCCAGTAGTACCACGACAGGGCCAAGAGATGGGGGCTACACCTTC. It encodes CASSTTTGPRDGGYTF.